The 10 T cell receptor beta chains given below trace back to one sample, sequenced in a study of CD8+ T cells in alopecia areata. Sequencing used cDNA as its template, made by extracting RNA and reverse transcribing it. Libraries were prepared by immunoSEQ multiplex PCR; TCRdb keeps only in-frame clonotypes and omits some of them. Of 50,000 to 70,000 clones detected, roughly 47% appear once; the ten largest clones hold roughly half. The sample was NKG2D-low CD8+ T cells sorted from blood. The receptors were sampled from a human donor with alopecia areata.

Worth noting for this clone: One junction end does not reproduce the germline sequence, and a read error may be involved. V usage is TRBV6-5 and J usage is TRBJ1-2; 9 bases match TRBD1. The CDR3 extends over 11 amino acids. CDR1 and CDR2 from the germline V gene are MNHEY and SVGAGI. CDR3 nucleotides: TGTGCCAGCAGTCATGGACAGGGGTTCCCCTTC. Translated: CASSHGQGFPF.

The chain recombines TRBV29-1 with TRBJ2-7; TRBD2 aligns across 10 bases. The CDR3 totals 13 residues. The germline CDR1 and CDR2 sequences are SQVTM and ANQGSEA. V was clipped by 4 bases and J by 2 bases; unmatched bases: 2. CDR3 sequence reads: CSVASGGPYEQYF. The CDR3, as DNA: TGCAGCGTTGCTAGCGGGGGCCCCTACGAGCAGTACTTC.

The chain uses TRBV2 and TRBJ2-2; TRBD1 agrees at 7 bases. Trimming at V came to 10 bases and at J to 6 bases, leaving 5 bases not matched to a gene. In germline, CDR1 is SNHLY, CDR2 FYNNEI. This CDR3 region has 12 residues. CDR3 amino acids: CANGQVPGELFF. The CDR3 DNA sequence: TGTGCCAATGGACAGGTTCCCGGGGAGCTGTTTTTT. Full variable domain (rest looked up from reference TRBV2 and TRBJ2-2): EPEVTQTPSHQVTQMGQEVILRCVPISNHLYFYWYRQILGQKVEFLVSFYNNEISEKSEIFDDQFSVERPDGSNFTLKIRSTKLEDSAMYFCANGQVPGELFFGEGSRLTVL.

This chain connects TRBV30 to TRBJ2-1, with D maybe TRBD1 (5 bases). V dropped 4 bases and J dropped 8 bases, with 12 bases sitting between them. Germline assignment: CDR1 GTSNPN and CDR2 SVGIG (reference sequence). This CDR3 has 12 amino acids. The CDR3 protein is CAWIGVIDEQFF. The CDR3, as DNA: TGTGCCTGGATAGGGGTTATTGATGAGCAGTTCTTC.

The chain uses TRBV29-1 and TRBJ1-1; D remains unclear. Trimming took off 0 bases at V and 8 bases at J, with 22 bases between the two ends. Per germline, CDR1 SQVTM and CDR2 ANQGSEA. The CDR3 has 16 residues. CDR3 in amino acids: CSVEDFPAPEGSEAFF. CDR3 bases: TGCAGCGTTGAAGATTTCCCCGCCCCAGAGGGCTCCGAAGCTTTCTTT.

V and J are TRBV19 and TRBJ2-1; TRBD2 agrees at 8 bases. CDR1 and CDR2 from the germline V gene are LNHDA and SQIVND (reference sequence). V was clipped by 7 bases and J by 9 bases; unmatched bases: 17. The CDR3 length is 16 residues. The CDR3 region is CASMDSDGGAKGEQFF. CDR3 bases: TGTGCCAGTATGGATTCTGACGGGGGGGCGAAAGGTGAGCAGTTCTTC.

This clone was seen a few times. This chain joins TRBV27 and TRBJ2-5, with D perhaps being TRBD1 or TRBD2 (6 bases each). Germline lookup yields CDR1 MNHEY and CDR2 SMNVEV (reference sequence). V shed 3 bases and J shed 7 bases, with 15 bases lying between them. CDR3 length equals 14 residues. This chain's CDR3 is CASSFAGLRGTQYF. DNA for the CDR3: TGTGCCAGCAGTTTTGCGGGGCTCAGGGGGACCCAGTACTTC.

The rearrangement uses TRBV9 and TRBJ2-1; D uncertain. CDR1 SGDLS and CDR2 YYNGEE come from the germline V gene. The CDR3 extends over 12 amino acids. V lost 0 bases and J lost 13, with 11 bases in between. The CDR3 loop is CASSVESSPQFF. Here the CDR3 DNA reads TGTGCCAGCAGCGTAGAGAGTAGCCCCCAGTTCTTC.

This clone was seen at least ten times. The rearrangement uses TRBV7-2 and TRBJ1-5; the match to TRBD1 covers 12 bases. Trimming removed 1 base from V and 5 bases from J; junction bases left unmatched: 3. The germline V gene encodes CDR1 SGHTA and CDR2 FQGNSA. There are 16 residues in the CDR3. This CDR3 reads CASSLDGDRGHQPQHF. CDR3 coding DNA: TGTGCCAGCAGCTTAGACGGGGACAGGGGGCATCAGCCCCAGCATTTT.

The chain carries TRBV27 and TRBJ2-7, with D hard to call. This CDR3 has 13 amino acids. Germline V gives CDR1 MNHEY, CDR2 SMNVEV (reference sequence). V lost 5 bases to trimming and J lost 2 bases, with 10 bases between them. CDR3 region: CASSGPVPYEQYF. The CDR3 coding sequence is TGTGCCAGCAGTGGACCCGTTCCCTACGAGCAGTACTTC.